This T cell receptor (beta chain) derives from a study of neoadjuvant nivolumab and ipilimumab in lung cancer (dated by TCRdb to about 2020). Regarding the study in general: Nivolumab was administered intravenously at 3 mg/kg on days 1, 15 and 29, and in the combination arm ipilimumab 1 mg/kg was added on day 1 only. TCR repertoires in pretherapy (baseline) peripheral blood were compared with TCR repertoires in tumors resected at surgery after neoadjuvant immune checkpoint blockade. The primary endpoint of the trial was the rate of major pathologic response (MPR) in the intention-to-treat population of each study arm. Matched pretherapy and resected tumor pairs were analyzed for seven patients: four treated with nivolumab and three with nivolumab plus ipilimumab. In the trial, nearly 45 patients with operable NSCLC were treated, of whom approximately 23 were randomized to nivolumab monotherapy and around 20 to nivolumab plus ipilimumab. Broader findings and caveats from the paper: A small number of samples underwent TCR sequencing. From pretherapy to surgery, tumor T-cell richness and clonality increased in three of three dual-therapy tumors but in only two of four nivolumab-treated tumors. Greater TCR richness and clonality were observed in resected tumors than in tumor-adjacent uninvolved lung, and increases were observed in more dual-therapy-treated tumors. Pretherapy blood TCR richness correlated positively with richness in tumors resected after neoadjuvant therapy (Spearman R = 0.82). No significant correlation was found between TCR clonality and pathologic tumor regression, and only one major-pathologic-response sample was available for the clonality analysis.

V sheds 2 bases and J sheds 0 bases, leaving 8 bases between their ends. CDR1 and CDR2 were assigned from the germline V gene as SNHLY and FYNNEI. CDR3 length: 16 amino acids, cysteine to phenylalanine. Just the 48-base CDR3 DNA is kept, in frame starting at base 1. This clone was counted only a few times. Its antigen target is currently unknown. No quality values exist for individual bases; no much larger clone is one base distant. The library was built by means of the immunoSEQ multiplex PCR assay. In the paper's pipeline: Repertoires were summarized by richness and clonality, and significantly expanded and contracted clones were identified between pre- and post-therapy samples. TCRdb carries this immuneACCESS record with in-frame sequences only. Its versions omit some clonotypes, under half of them owing to an unresolved V gene in the studies checked, with the rest unexplained. V and J calls and clone size come straight from that table; D and trimming were deduced from the DNA. The sample table shows over 25,000 clones, and around 76% are seen once. The top ten hold 15% to 20% of the sample.

The sample's time point label, decoded: at surgical resection after neoadjuvant nivolumab +/- ipilimumab. Samples came from the phase 2 randomized NEOSTAR trial, which tested neoadjuvant nivolumab or nivolumab plus ipilimumab followed by surgery in operable NSCLC. The chain joins TRBV2 to TRBJ1-6, with the D gene not clear enough to name. This TCR derives from an adult with non-small cell lung cancer. The sequencing used tumor tissue, collected after neoadjuvant nivolumab, alone or with ipilimumab, at or shortly before surgery. The nucleotides read TGTGCCAGCAGTGAATGGGAAAGCTCCTATAATTCACCCCTCCACTTT. It encodes CASSEWESSYNSPLHF.